Below are 5 T cell receptor beta chains sequenced from a single sample in a study of regulatory T cells in long-lasting Graves disease. Time point here: persistent/refractory GD, antithyroid drugs over 5 years with positive TRAb. TCR sequences were obtained from RNA taken from PBMCs. HTBI primers from iRepertoire and Arm-PCR of CDR3 regions yielded the TCR beta libraries. TCRdb re-called the multiplex PCR reads with MiXCR, one entry per CDR3 protein. The sample lists approximately 400,000 distinct CDR3 sequences, around 22% seen once, with roughly 26% in the top ten. The sample was peripheral blood mononuclear cells (PBMCs), taken when the disease was refractory, from a patient treated with antithyroid drugs. These receptors were taken from a female donor with Graves disease.

The CDR3 is CASSPQAALNTGELFF. The DNA of the CDR3 is TGTGCCAGCAGTCCTCAGGCGGCCTTGAACACCGGGGAGCTGTTTTTT. V is TRBV27 and J is TRBJ2-2; no firm D call. With 5 bases removed from V and 1 base from J, the gap between germline ends came to 14 bases. CDR1 and CDR2 (germline): MNHEY, SMNVEV (reference sequence). The CDR3 consists of 16 residues.

The chain links TRBV12-3 or TRBV12-4 to TRBJ1-1; the match to TRBD1 covers 7 bases. The CDR3 runs to 12 residues. J gave up 7 bases and V 4 bases, and 3 bases lay outside the gene matches. The CDR3 reads CASSSAGGEAFF. The CDR3 DNA is TGTGCCAGCAGTTCGGCAGGGGGTGAAGCTTTCTTT.

The chain joins TRBV9 to TRBJ2-7, with 8 bases identical to TRBD2. The germline V gene has CDR1 SGDLS and CDR2 YYNGEE. The CDR3 has 19 residues. With 6 bases clipped from V and 0 bases from J, the junction kept 20 bases outside the gene matches. The DNA for the CDR3 is TGTGCCAGCAAGAGAACCGGGACTAGTCAATTTTTAAGCTCCTACGAGCAGTACTTC. It yields the protein CASKRTGTSQFLSSYEQYF.

This clonotype was seen many times. The chain recombines TRBV28 with TRBJ1-5; D uncertain. Germline V lookup: CDR1 MDHEN, CDR2 SYDVKM. V lost 5 bases, J lost 6 bases, and 14 bases lay in between. The CDR3 consists of 14 residues. This CDR3 is CASSPHGRVQPQHF. CDR3 DNA: TGTGCCAGCAGTCCCCACGGAAGGGTTCAGCCCCAGCATTTT.

V usage is TRBV5-1 and J usage is TRBJ2-2; 8 nucleotides align to TRBD1. V was clipped by 5 bases and J by 5 bases; unmatched bases: 14. Germline V lookup: CDR1 SGHRS, CDR2 YFSETQ. The CDR3 runs to 17 residues. As DNA, the CDR3 is TGCGCCAGCAGACAAGCTTACCAGGGGGCGCGGACCGGGGAGCTGTTTTTT. Translating gives CASRQAYQGARTGELFF.